Sequencing of this T cell receptor beta chain was carried out in a study of cytomegalovirus exposure and HLA in healthy donors. Study-wide results and limits: Upon later analysis, TCR association rates were observed to vary by HLA locus, being highest for DRB1 and lowest for HLA-C. Many donors carried some public TCRs, although rarity characterized most TCR sequences.

Germline CDR1 ENHRY, CDR2 SYGVKD. The trim removed 11 bases at V and 8 bases at J, leaving 14 bases unmatched. This CDR3 spans 14 amino acids. In the case of this clone: Antigen unknown.

A multiplex PCR was run with 60 Vbeta primers and 13 Jbeta primers. Produced via immunoSEQ multiplex PCR; TCRdb's table is partial and in-frame only. The sample shows tens of thousands of clones, and about 6% sits with its ten largest clones. The sequence derives from a girl aged 5-17 years in good health and CMV-seropositive. The rearrangement links TRBV10-3 to TRBJ2-4, with TRBD1 matching over 8 bases. The material sequenced was PBMCs. The CDR3 protein is CAATPGTGKDIQYF. The CDR3 region has the DNA TGTGCCGCGACCCCCGGGACAGGAAAGGACATTCAGTACTTC.